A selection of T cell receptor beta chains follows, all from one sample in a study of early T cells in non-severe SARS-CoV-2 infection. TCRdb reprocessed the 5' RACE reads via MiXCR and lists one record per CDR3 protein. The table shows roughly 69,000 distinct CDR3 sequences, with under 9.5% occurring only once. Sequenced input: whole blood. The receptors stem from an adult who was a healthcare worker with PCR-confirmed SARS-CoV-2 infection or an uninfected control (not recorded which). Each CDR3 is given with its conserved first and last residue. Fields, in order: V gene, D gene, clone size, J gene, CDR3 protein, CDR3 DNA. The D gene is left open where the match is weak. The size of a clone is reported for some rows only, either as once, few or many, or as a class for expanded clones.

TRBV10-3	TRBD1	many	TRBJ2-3	CAISPGQGVSDTQYF	TGTGCCATCAGTCCGGGACAGGGGGTTTCAGATACGCAGTATTTT
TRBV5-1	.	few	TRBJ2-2	CASSPWTESYTGELFF	TGCGCCAGCAGCCCCTGGACAGAGAGTTACACCGGGGAGCTGTTTTTT
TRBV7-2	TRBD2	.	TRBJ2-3	CASSLGLQTDTQYF	TGTGCCAGCAGCTTGGGACTACAGACAGATACGCAGTATTTT
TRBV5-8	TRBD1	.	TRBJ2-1	CASSLLRTGSLSEQFF	TGTGCCAGCAGCCTCCTAAGGACAGGGTCTTTGAGTGAGCAGTTCTTC
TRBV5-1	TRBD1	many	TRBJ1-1	CASSGLEGQVEAFF	TGCGCCAGCAGCGGTTTAGAGGGACAGGTTGAAGCTTTCTTT
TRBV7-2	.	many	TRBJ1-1	CASSKSNGNTEAFF	TGTGCCAGCAGCAAATCAAATGGGAACACTGAAGCTTTCTTT
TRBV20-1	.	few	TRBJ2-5	CSARAPGGETQYF	TGCAGTGCTAGGGCCCCAGGCGGAGAGACCCAGTACTTC
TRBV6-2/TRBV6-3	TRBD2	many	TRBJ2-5	CASSYAGLAGVGGETQYF	TGTGCCAGCAGTTACGCGGGACTAGCGGGAGTTGGAGGCGAGACCCAGTACTTC
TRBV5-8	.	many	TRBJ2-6	CASSFGLPSPAF	TGTGCCAGCAGCTTCGGACTGCCTAGTCCGGCTTTC
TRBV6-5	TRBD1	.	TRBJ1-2	CASRLLLTQGDYTF	TGTGCCAGCAGACTCCTCCTCACGCAGGGGGACTACACCTTC
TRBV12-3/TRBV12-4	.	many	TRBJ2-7	CASSLSSGDEQYF	TGTGCCAGCAGCCTGAGTTCGGGGGACGAGCAGTACTTC
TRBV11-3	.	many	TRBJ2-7	CASSLDPNNIPGHLYEQYF	TGTGCCAGCAGCTTAGACCCTAACAATATCCCGGGACACCTATACGAGCAGTACTTC
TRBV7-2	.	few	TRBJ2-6	CASTTYSSGANVLTF	TGTGCCAGCACCACCTACAGCTCTGGGGCCAACGTCCTGACTTTC
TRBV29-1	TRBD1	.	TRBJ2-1	CSVEGTGPTYNEQFF	TGCAGCGTAGAGGGGACAGGACCCACCTACAATGAGCAGTTCTTC
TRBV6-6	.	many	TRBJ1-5	CASKSGNQPQHF	TGTGCCAGCAAAAGTGGCAATCAGCCCCAGCATTTT
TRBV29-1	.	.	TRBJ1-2	CSVHKGDGYTF	TGCAGCGTTCACAAGGGCGATGGCTACACCTTC
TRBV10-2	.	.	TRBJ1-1	CASSEFRSDQNTEAFF	TGCGCCAGCAGTGAGTTTAGGTCGGACCAGAACACTGAAGCTTTCTTT
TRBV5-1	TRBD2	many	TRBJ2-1	CASSLALAGGPVNEQFF	TGCGCCAGCAGCTTGGCCCTAGCGGGGGGGCCTGTCAATGAGCAGTTCTTC
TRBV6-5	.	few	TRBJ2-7	CASSYSRVGYYEQYF	TGTGCCAGCAGTTACTCGAGGGTGGGGTACTACGAGCAGTACTTC
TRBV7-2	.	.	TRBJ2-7	CASSLPETYEQYF	TGTGCCAGCAGCTTACCGGAGACCTACGAGCAGTACTTC